These 30 T cell receptor beta chains were sequenced from one sample in a study of cytomegalovirus exposure and HLA in healthy donors. With 60 Vbeta and 13 Jbeta primers, the PCR was carried out. Generated by immunoSEQ multiplex PCR, the TCRdb table keeps only in-frame clones and is missing some. In the table there are around 150,000 clones, approximately 80% of which are singletons. The sample was PBMCs. These receptors were obtained from a woman between 40 and 55 years old in good health and CMV-seropositive.

V usage is TRBV7-2 and J usage is TRBJ2-7; possible D gene TRBD2, 7 bases. The CDR3 has 14 residues. Germline-derived CDR1 and CDR2 are SGHTA and FQGNSA. V lost 1 base and J lost 3, with 10 bases in between. CDR3 nucleotide sequence: TGTGCCAGCAGCTTAGGCGGGGGCCTCTACGAGCAGTACTTC. Translated, it gives CASSLGGGLYEQYF.

This sequence joins TRBV5-1 and TRBJ2-1, with D possibly being TRBD2 (6 bases). V was trimmed by 2 bases and J by 6 bases, leaving 15 bases between them. The CDR3 is made up of 15 amino acids. Germline CDR1 reads SGHRS; CDR2 reads YFSETQ. CDR3 bases: TGCGCCAGCAGCTTAGTAGCGGCAAGCGGCAATGAGCAGTTCTTC. It translates to CASSLVAASGNEQFF.

V gene TRBV7-8 combines with J gene TRBJ2-3, with 9 positions matching TRBD2. Unmatched junction bases numbered 7, after V lost 1 base and J lost 5 bases. The germline V gene has CDR1 SGHVS and CDR2 FQNEAQ. The CDR3 is made up of 16 amino acids. The chain's CDR3 is CASSLDGGGAIDTQYF. Written as DNA, the CDR3 is TGTGCCAGCAGCTTAGACGGCGGGGGGGCGATAGATACGCAGTATTTT.

J is TRBJ1-1 and V is TRBV27; D is undetermined. This CDR3 region has 13 residues. Germline V CDR1 and CDR2: MNHEY, SMNVEV (reference sequence). Trimming shortened V by 6 bases and J by 2 bases, and 10 bases separated the two germline ends. The CDR3 spells CASRPQANTEAFF. The CDR3 region has the DNA TGTGCCAGCAGGCCGCAGGCTAACACTGAAGCTTTCTTT.

This rearrangement joins TRBV4-2 to TRBJ2-7, with 10 bases that match TRBD1. The V gene end was trimmed by 0 bases and the J gene end by 1 base; junction bases not matched to a gene: 6. Germline V gives CDR1 LGHNA, CDR2 YNFKEQ. This CDR3 spans 17 amino acids. DNA for the CDR3: TGTGCCAGCAGCCAAGATCGACCGGGACAGGGGTCCTACGAGCAGTACTTC. Amino acids: CASSQDRPGQGSYEQYF.

This clone occurred a few times. This same CDR3 is encoded by further DNA sequences in the sample. The chain employs TRBV11-2 and TRBJ2-5; D uncertain. The V gene lost 1 base and the J gene lost 2 bases, with 5 bases spanning the gap. Per the germline V gene, CDR1 is SGHAT and CDR2 is FQNNGV. The CDR3 spans 13 residues. The CDR3 region is CASSLGRQETQYF. CDR3 DNA: TGTGCCAGCAGCTTAGGTAGACAAGAGACCCAGTACTTC.

V gene TRBV11-2 combines with J gene TRBJ1-3; 10 bases agree with TRBD1. Per germline, CDR1 SGHAT and CDR2 FQNNGV. The CDR3 runs 16 residues. V shed 3 bases, J shed 7 bases, and the junction held 9 bases outside the gene matches. CDR3 nucleotides: TGTGCCAGCAGCTTCGCCGGGGGGGGACAGGGGAACACCATATATTTT. The encoded protein is CASSFAGGGQGNTIYF.

The chain employs TRBV5-6 and TRBJ2-5, with D possibly being TRBD1 (5 bases). The CDR3 has 12 amino acids. V lost 1 base to trimming and J lost 7 bases, with 8 bases between them. CDR1 SGHDT and CDR2 YYEEEE come from the germline V gene. CDR3 in amino acids: CASSLSRVTQYF. CDR3 sequence (DNA): TGTGCCAGCAGCTTGAGCAGGGTGACCCAGTACTTC. Variable domain in full (rest from reference TRBV5-6 and TRBJ2-5): DAGVTQSPTHLIKTRGQQVTLRCSPKSGHDTVSWYQQALGQGPQFIFQYYEEEERQRGNFPDRFSGHQFPNYSSELNVNALLLGDSALYLCASSLSRVTQYFGPGTRLLVL.

Concerning this clone itself: The sample has other DNA sequences that encode this CDR3 too. In nucleotides, the CDR3 is TGTGCCAGCAGTGAGGGGACAGGGCCGGTCACTGAAGCTTTCTTT. This codes for CASSEGTGPVTEAFF. This chain joins TRBV6-4 and TRBJ1-1; 9 nucleotides match TRBD1. CDR1 is MRHNA and CDR2 is SNTAGT in the germline V gene. The length of the CDR3 is 15 residues. With V trimmed by 3 bases and J by 4 bases, 6 bases remained unmatched.

CDR3 sequence (DNA): TGTGCCAGCAGCATCGGACAGGGGGCTGGTGAGCAGTTCTTC. Its protein product is CASSIGQGAGEQFF. The chain links TRBV21-1 to TRBJ2-1; the table gives TRBD1 as D, unverified against the DNA. TRBV21-1 is flagged as a pseudogene. This CDR3 contains 14 residues.

The rearrangement joins TRBV7-9 to TRBJ2-5; D remains unclear. V was shortened by 1 base and J by 11 bases, with 8 bases between the two germline ends. The length of the CDR3 is 11 residues. Germline CDR1 reads SEHNR; CDR2 reads FQNEAQ (reference sequence). This CDR3 is CASSLVSEQYF. CDR3 in DNA: TGTGCCAGCAGCTTAGTGAGTGAGCAGTACTTC.

The chain recombines TRBV2 with TRBJ2-2, with 7 bases identical to TRBD2. The junction had 4 bases not matched to a gene; V was cut back by 3 bases and J by 0 bases. The CDR3 totals 16 residues. Germline V gene data show CDR1 as SNHLY and CDR2 as FYNNEI. The CDR3 nucleotides are TGTGCCAGCAGTGATTCGGGGGGAGCGAACACCGGGGAGCTGTTTTTT. Its translation: CASSDSGGANTGELFF.

V is TRBV7-2 and J is TRBJ2-1; possibly TRBD2 for D (5 bases). Trimming stripped 1 base from V and 7 bases from J, with 8 bases between. There are 13 residues in the CDR3. The germline V gene encodes CDR1 SGHTA and CDR2 FQGNSA. CDR3 region: CASSLEIANEQFF. The CDR3, as DNA: TGTGCCAGCAGCTTAGAAATAGCGAATGAGCAGTTCTTC.

The rearrangement uses TRBV5-4 and TRBJ2-7; TRBD1 matches 7 bases. V lost 0 bases to trimming and J lost 5 bases; unmatched junction nucleotides: 14. Germline values: CDR1 SGHNT, CDR2 YYREEE (reference sequence). The length of the CDR3 is 17 residues. The CDR3 DNA reads as TGTGCCAGCAGCTTGGGACAGGGCGGTGCCCCCGTACACGAGCAGTACTTC. Protein sequence: CASSLGQGGAPVHEQYF.

This rearrangement joins TRBV4-3 to TRBJ1-1; 10 bases line up with TRBD1. The germline gives CDR1 LGHNA, CDR2 YSLEER. V lost 0 bases to trimming and J lost 2 bases; unmatched junction nucleotides: 9. The CDR3 consists of 18 residues. This CDR3 is CASSQDRWTGGGNTEAFF. CDR3 coding DNA: TGCGCCAGCAGCCAAGATAGGTGGACAGGGGGAGGTAACACTGAAGCTTTCTTT.

V is TRBV10-3 and J is TRBJ2-5; 8 bases line up with TRBD1. The length of the CDR3 is 12 residues. CDR1 and CDR2 from the germline V gene are ENHRY and SYGVKD. V was pared by 11 bases and J by 4 bases, with 6 bases of the junction left unmatched. The CDR3 nucleotides are TGTGCCGTAAAGACAGGGGCAGAGACCCAGTACTTC. It translates to CAVKTGAETQYF.

The CDR3 DNA reads as TGTGCCAGCAGTCAACGGTCTGAGACAGGCTCCTACGAGCAGTACTTC. This encodes CASSQRSETGSYEQYF. The gene calls are TRBV6-6 and TRBJ2-7; maybe TRBD1 (6 bases). Per the germline V gene, CDR1 is MNHNY and CDR2 is SVGAGI (reference sequence). This CDR3 region has 16 residues. V lost 5 bases and J 0 bases, leaving 17 bases between the germline ends.

The chain combines TRBV19 with TRBJ1-2; 7 nucleotides agree with TRBD1. Germline CDR1 is LNHDA and CDR2 is SQIVND (reference sequence). CDR3 size: 17 residues. The J segment lost 7 bases and the V segment lost 2 bases, leaving 16 bases of the junction unmatched. The DNA of the CDR3 is TGTGCCAGTAGTATACGACAGGGTCGGCAGTACGGGGTTGGCTACACCTTC. This encodes CASSIRQGRQYGVGYTF. The full variable domain, with the rest looked up from reference TRBV19 and TRBJ1-2, is DGGITQSPKYLFRKEGQNVTLSCEQNLNHDAMYWYRQDPGQGLRLIYYSQIVNDFQKGDIAEGYSVSREKKESFPLTVTSAQKNPTAFYLCASSIRQGRQYGVGYTFGSGTRLTVV.

This rearrangement joins TRBV6-6 to TRBJ1-1, with D possibly being TRBD1 (6 bases). V lost 5 bases, J lost 7 bases, and 14 bases lay in between. CDR3 length: 13 amino acids. CDR1 is MNHNY, CDR2 SVGAGI, per germline (reference sequence). The chain's CDR3 is CASSLISDSEAFF. The DNA for the CDR3 is TGTGCCAGCAGTCTCATTTCGGACAGTGAAGCTTTCTTT.

This chain uses TRBV28 with TRBJ1-1; TRBD1 aligns across 8 bases. This CDR3 contains 15 residues. The germline V gene has CDR1 MDHEN and CDR2 SYDVKM. V was clipped by 6 bases and J by 1 base; unmatched bases: 7. The CDR3 region has the DNA TGTGCCAGCAGACCTCGGACAGGGAAGAACACTGAAGCTTTCTTT. Translated, it gives CASRPRTGKNTEAFF.

The chain couples TRBV11-1 to TRBJ2-2; D is possibly TRBD1 (5 bases). V was shortened by 2 bases and J by 6 bases, with 10 bases between the two germline ends. The CDR3 runs 14 residues. Germline CDR1 and CDR2: SGHAT and FQDESV (reference sequence). The CDR3 nucleotides read TGTGCCAGCAGCTTAATCCAGGGTGCCGGGGAGCTGTTTTTT. Translation gives CASSLIQGAGELFF.

The chain is built from TRBV29-1 and TRBJ2-2; 7 positions match TRBD1. CDR1 is SQVTM, CDR2 ANQGSEA, per germline. This CDR3 comprises 14 residues. Germline trimming cut 5 bases from V and 1 base from J; bases unmatched to any gene: 4. The CDR3 region is CSVQGTENTGELFF. Written as DNA, the CDR3 is TGCAGCGTTCAAGGGACAGAGAACACCGGGGAGCTGTTTTTT.

The V and J genes are TRBV7-8 and TRBJ1-3; a possible D gene is TRBD1 (5 bases). Trimming stripped 5 bases from V and 4 bases from J, with 21 bases between. This CDR3 is 17 amino acids long. Germline V gives CDR1 SGHVS, CDR2 FQNEAQ. Here the CDR3 reads CASSTENGPGIGNTIYF. CDR3 in DNA: TGTGCCAGCAGCACGGAAAATGGCCCAGGGATCGGAAACACCATATATTTT.

This chain joins TRBV19 and TRBJ2-6; no clear D. The length of the CDR3 is 14 residues. Trimming left V 5 bases short and J 3 bases short, with 8 bases between. CDR1 LNHDA and CDR2 SQIVND come from the germline V gene (reference sequence). The CDR3 spells CASSPIGGANVLTF. The CDR3 nucleotides read TGTGCCAGTAGTCCCATCGGTGGGGCCAACGTCCTGACTTTC.

CDR3 DNA: TGTGCCAGCAGCTTAAACTCGGCCGCCGGGACGCAGTATTTT. Encoded protein: CASSLNSAAGTQYF. The V call is TRBV7-3, the J call TRBJ2-3, with D unresolved. V was trimmed by 1 base and J by 9 bases, leaving 14 bases between them. The CDR3 has 14 residues. In germline, CDR1 is SGHTA, CDR2 FQGTGA.

The chain links TRBV10-3 to TRBJ2-1; possible D gene TRBD2, 6 bases. This CDR3 is 13 amino acids long. CDR1 ENHRY and CDR2 SYGVKD come from the germline V gene. Trimming pared 6 bases from V and 7 bases from J, leaving 13 bases between. The CDR3: CAIRDFGGNEQFF. Here the CDR3 DNA reads TGTGCCATCAGGGACTTCGGGGGAAATGAGCAGTTCTTC.

V is TRBV30 and J is TRBJ2-3, with 10 positions matching TRBD2. V was pared by 7 bases and J by 5 bases, with 9 bases of the junction left unmatched. The CDR3 has 14 residues. Germline lookup yields CDR1 GTSNPN and CDR2 SVGIG (reference sequence). The CDR3 spells CASNLAGAGDTQYF. CDR3 bases: TGTGCCTCGAACCTAGCGGGGGCGGGAGATACGCAGTATTTT.

The chain links TRBV9 to TRBJ2-7; 10 bases are shared with TRBD2. Germline V lookup: CDR1 SGDLS, CDR2 YYNGEE. The junction had 10 bases not matched to a gene; V was cut back by 0 bases and J by 4 bases. There are 17 residues in the CDR3. CDR3 DNA: TGTGCCAGCAGCGTAGAGGCTAGCGGGAGATCCCCATACGAGCAGTACTTC. It is translated as CASSVEASGRSPYEQYF. Supplemented by reference TRBV9 and TRBJ2-7, the full variable domain reads DSGVTQTPKHLITATGQRVTLRCSPRSGDLSVYWYQQSLDQGLQFLIQYYNGEERAKGNILERFSAQQFPDLHSELNLSSLELGDSALYFCASSVEASGRSPYEQYFGPGTRLTVT.

The rearrangement links TRBV28 to TRBJ2-5, with 14 positions matching TRBD2. The CDR3 is made up of 16 amino acids. V dropped 4 bases and J dropped 7; count of bases not matched to a gene: 8. Germline CDR1 is MDHEN and CDR2 is SYDVKM. The CDR3 DNA follows: TGTGCCAGCAGTTCCTCGGGACTAGCGGGGGTAGGGACCCAGTACTTC. Residues: CASSSSGLAGVGTQYF. The full variable domain, rest sourced from reference TRBV28 and TRBJ2-5, is DVKVTQSSRYLVKRTGEKVFLECVQDMDHENMFWYRQDPGLGLRLIYFSYDVKMKEKGDIPEGYSVSREKKERFSLILESASTNQTSMYLCASSSSGLAGVGTQYFGPGTRLLVL.

The chain is built from TRBV7-2 and TRBJ2-7, with D uncertain. Germline-derived CDR1 and CDR2 are SGHTA and FQGNSA. The CDR3 totals 12 residues. V was pared by 3 bases and J by 3 bases, with 6 bases between. CDR3 region: CASSFDNYEQYF. CDR3 sequence (DNA): TGTGCCAGCAGCTTTGACAACTACGAGCAGTACTTC.